This entry lists 24 T cell receptor beta chains sequenced from one sample in a study of shared clonotypes between healthy human individuals. Terminally differentiated effector memory CD45RA+ cells were excluded from the naive CD8 cells, which were CD45RO-negative and positively selected for CCR7. TCRdb's copy holds only in-frame clones and misses some; the assay was immunoSEQ multiplex PCR. Of roughly 2,000,000 clones in the sample, 93% were seen once. The sequenced sample was naive CD8+ T cells from PBMCs. The receptors derive from a man aged 18 to 29 in good health. Some clones in this sample may be carry-over from other donors' samples.

V and J are TRBV11-2 and TRBJ1-1; 7 nucleotides agree with TRBD1. Germline CDR1 is SGHAT and CDR2 is FQNNGV. The CDR3 covers 15 residues. The trim removed 5 bases at V and 1 base at J, leaving 7 bases unmatched. CDR3: CASSEYRGTNTEAFF. The CDR3 DNA reads as TGTGCCAGCAGCGAGTACAGGGGCACGAACACTGAAGCTTTCTTT. Supplemented by reference TRBV11-2 and TRBJ1-1, the full variable domain reads EAGVAQSPRYKIIEKRQSVAFWCNPISGHATLYWYQQILGQGPKLLIQFQNNGVVDDSQLPKDRFSAERLKGVDSTLKIQPAKLEDSAVYLCASSEYRGTNTEAFFGQGTRLTVV.

The chain employs TRBV5-8 and TRBJ2-7; D call uncertain. CDR3 length equals 14 residues. V was trimmed by 0 bases and J by 2 bases, leaving 9 bases between them. CDR1 is SGHTS and CDR2 is YDEGEE in the germline V gene. The CDR3 sequence is CASSLVGTTYEQYF. CDR3 in DNA: TGTGCCAGCAGCTTGGTGGGAACAACCTACGAGCAGTACTTC.

V usage is TRBV5-6 and J usage is TRBJ2-3, with D maybe TRBD1 (6 bases). The CDR3 loop spans 16 amino acids. Trimming removed 1 base from V and 8 bases from J, with 20 bases in between. Germline CDR1 reads SGHDT; CDR2 reads YYEEEE. In DNA form, the CDR3 reads TGTGCCAGCAGCTTGTACGCGACAGGCGGTTTAGGTACGCAGTATTTT. Protein sequence: CASSLYATGGLGTQYF.

The rearrangement uses TRBV7-9 and TRBJ1-5, with D unresolved. Trimming removed 5 bases at V and 5 bases at J, with 10 bases between. Germline CDR1 is SEHNR and CDR2 is FQNEAQ (reference sequence). The CDR3 is 13 amino acids. The CDR3: CASSPGGHQPQHF. DNA for the CDR3: TGTGCCAGCAGCCCCGGAGGCCATCAGCCCCAGCATTTT.

V gene TRBV5-1 combines with J gene TRBJ2-2; 9 nucleotides align to TRBD2. With 10 bases clipped from V and 5 bases from J, the junction kept 9 bases outside the gene matches. This CDR3 contains 14 residues. The germline V gene has CDR1 SGHRS and CDR2 YFSETQ. The CDR3 sequence is CASYRTSETGELFF. In DNA form, the CDR3 reads TGCGCCTCATACCGGACTAGCGAGACCGGGGAGCTGTTTTTT.

V and J are TRBV11-2 and TRBJ1-3; D remains ambiguous. Trimming left V 2 bases short and J 0 bases short, with 8 bases between. Germline CDR1 reads SGHAT; CDR2 reads FQNNGV. The CDR3 has 15 amino acids. CDR3 coding DNA: TGTGCCAGCAGCTTAAAAGGTCTCTCTGGAAACACCATATATTTT. Encoded protein: CASSLKGLSGNTIYF.

V gene TRBV19 combines with J gene TRBJ1-1, with 7 positions matching TRBD1. The trim removed 4 bases at V and 0 bases at J, leaving 5 bases unmatched. Per germline, CDR1 LNHDA and CDR2 SQIVND (reference sequence). CDR3 length: 15 amino acids. In DNA form, the CDR3 reads TGTGCCAGTAGTAACCGACAGGGCTTGAACACTGAAGCTTTCTTT. The encoded protein is CASSNRQGLNTEAFF.

The J gene is TRBJ1-4, the V gene TRBV9, with 7 bases aligning to TRBD1. The CDR3 consists of 15 residues. V was pared by 4 bases and J by 3 bases, with 6 bases of the junction left unmatched. In germline, CDR1 is SGDLS, CDR2 YYNGEE. CDR3 in DNA: TGTGCCAGCAGCACACGACAGGGTTCTAATGAAAAACTGTTTTTT. It yields the protein CASSTRQGSNEKLFF.

This clone appeared a few times. This chain links TRBV14 with TRBJ2-1; TRBD2 matches at 7 bases. Germline CDR1 reads SGHDN; CDR2 reads FVKESK. The CDR3 runs 16 residues. V trimming: 0 bases; J trimming: 3 bases; junction bases outside the gene matches: 5. This chain's CDR3 is CASSQDLADYYNEQFF. CDR3 in DNA: TGTGCCAGCAGCCAAGATCTAGCGGATTACTACAATGAGCAGTTCTTC.

The J gene is TRBJ2-7, the V gene TRBV7-8; D might be TRBD2 (5 bases). The V and J ends lost 4 bases and 2 bases respectively, with 18 bases between them. CDR1 SGHVS and CDR2 FQNEAQ come from the germline V gene. The CDR3 has 16 amino acids. The CDR3 region has the DNA TGTGCCAGCAGCTCAAGACCCGGGTCCGGGGCCTACGAGCAGTACTTC. Amino acids: CASSSRPGSGAYEQYF.

This chain joins TRBV27 and TRBJ2-1; 12 nucleotides align to TRBD2. V was pared by 7 bases and J by 7 bases, with 5 bases of the junction left unmatched. CDR1 is MNHEY, CDR2 SMNVEV, per germline (reference sequence). The CDR3 is made up of 14 amino acids. The CDR3 reads CASTTSGSDNEQFF. The CDR3, as DNA: TGTGCCAGCACGACTAGCGGGAGTGATAATGAGCAGTTCTTC.

The chain couples TRBV11-2 to TRBJ1-1; no firm D call. Germline V gene sequence: CDR1 SGHAT, CDR2 FQNNGV. V was trimmed by 3 bases and J by 0 bases, leaving 8 bases between them. This CDR3 has 14 residues. The CDR3 loop reads CASSFRAMNTEAFF. In DNA form, the CDR3 reads TGTGCCAGCAGCTTTCGAGCTATGAACACTGAAGCTTTCTTT.

V is TRBV11-1 and J is TRBJ2-5, with D hard to call. CDR1 and CDR2 (germline): SGHAT, FQDESV (reference sequence). The V and J ends lost 5 bases and 5 bases respectively, with 12 bases between them. CDR3 length equals 13 residues. The CDR3 is CASSDWGGETQYF. CDR3 DNA sequence: TGTGCCAGCAGCGATTGGGGTGGGGAGACCCAGTACTTC.

The V call is TRBV10-2, the J call TRBJ1-1; a weak D match, TRBD1 (5 bases). This CDR3 is 16 amino acids long. V lost 6 bases and J lost 0, with 17 bases in between. The V gene's germline CDR1 is WSHSY and CDR2 SAAADI. The CDR3 loop is CASSTNSRALNTEAFF. In nucleotides, the CDR3 is TGCGCCAGCAGCACTAATTCCAGGGCCTTGAACACTGAAGCTTTCTTT.

The CDR3 DNA follows: TGTGCCAGCAGTTACTGGGGGGGCTACGACGAGCAGTACTTC. It yields the protein CASSYWGGYDEQYF. The rearrangement links TRBV6-5 to TRBJ2-7; TRBD2 might be the D (7 bases). The CDR3 contains 14 residues. The V end lost 1 base, the J end lost 5 bases, and 12 bases lay between the germline ends. Germline CDR1 reads MNHEY; CDR2 reads SVGAGI.

This clone has only one observation. This chain links TRBV7-3 with TRBJ2-7; TRBD2 agrees at 10 bases. CDR1 is SGHTA and CDR2 is FQGTGA in the germline V gene. CDR3 length equals 15 residues. V gave up 2 bases and J gave up 3 bases; unmatched junction bases: 4. The CDR3 DNA is TGTGCCAGCAGCTTAGGGCCTAGCGGGAGCTACGAGCAGTACTTC. Translated, it gives CASSLGPSGSYEQYF.

Comments on this clone: Other DNA sequences within the sample encode an identical CDR3. V is TRBV27 and J is TRBJ2-1, with 13 bases fitting TRBD2. The CDR3 has 17 residues. Trimming took 2 bases from V and 2 from J; bases not matched to a gene: 3. Per the germline V gene, CDR1 is MNHEY and CDR2 is SMNVEV (reference sequence). CDR3 sequence reads: CASSLRGLAGPYNEQFF. CDR3 DNA: TGTGCCAGCAGTTTAAGGGGACTAGCGGGACCCTACAATGAGCAGTTCTTC.

A single count supports this clone. J is TRBJ2-7 and V is TRBV2; unclear D gene. This CDR3 has 12 residues. With 9 bases removed from V and 0 bases from J, the gap between germline ends came to 9 bases. Per germline, CDR1 SNHLY and CDR2 FYNNEI. CDR3 in amino acids: CASILSSYEQYF. The CDR3 DNA follows: TGTGCCAGTATCCTGAGCTCCTACGAGCAGTACTTC.

In DNA form, the CDR3 reads TGTGCCAGCAGTCACACCGGGACTTTTGTCAATGAGCAGTTCTTC. It encodes CASSHTGTFVNEQFF. The rearrangement uses TRBV27 and TRBJ2-1, with D perhaps TRBD2 (6 bases). In germline, CDR1 is MNHEY, CDR2 SMNVEV (reference sequence). The CDR3 is 15 amino acids. The ends were cut back, 5 bases at V and 6 bases at J, with 17 bases in the middle.

This clone was recorded only once. CDR3 in amino acids: CASSFGTGASEQYF. The CDR3 nucleotides are TGTGCCAGCAGTTTTGGAACAGGGGCATCCGAGCAGTACTTC. The chain carries TRBV27 and TRBJ2-7; the match to TRBD1 covers 7 bases. Looked up from germline, CDR1 is MNHEY and CDR2 is SMNVEV (reference sequence). This CDR3 is 14 amino acids long. The J segment lost 6 bases and the V segment lost 3 bases, leaving 8 bases of the junction unmatched.

Of note for this clone: The sample has other DNA sequences that encode this CDR3 too. CDR3 coding DNA: TGTGCCAGCAGCGTAGATAGAGGGGACAATGAGCAGTTCTTC. This gives the protein CASSVDRGDNEQFF. The rearrangement joins TRBV9 to TRBJ2-1; D possibly uses TRBD1 or TRBD2 (5 bases each). Trimming left V 0 bases short and J 5 bases short, with 9 bases between. From germline, CDR1 is SGDLS and CDR2 YYNGEE. The CDR3 is 14 residues long.

The rearrangement uses TRBV7-8 and TRBJ2-7; 12 bases align to TRBD2. Germline V CDR1 and CDR2: SGHVS, FQNEAQ. J lost 5 bases, V lost 5 bases, and 10 bases had no gene match. The CDR3 totals 16 residues. For the CDR3, the DNA is TGTGCCAGCAGCCTCCGACTAGCGGGAGTTGCCCACGAGCAGTACTTC. It yields the protein CASSLRLAGVAHEQYF.

The J gene is TRBJ1-5, the V gene TRBV9, with unresolved D. Germline-derived CDR1 and CDR2 are SGDLS and YYNGEE. V gave up 0 bases and J gave up 6 bases, with 13 bases separating them. There are 15 residues in the CDR3. The CDR3 DNA sequence: TGTGCCAGCAGCGTAGGCCCCAATCCGGGTCAGCCCCAGCATTTT. Residues: CASSVGPNPGQPQHF.

CDR3 loop: CASSLLQGMDEQYF. DNA for the CDR3: TGTGCCAGCAGCTTACTACAGGGAATGGACGAGCAGTACTTC. The chain couples TRBV7-9 to TRBJ2-7; D may be TRBD1 (6 bases). The CDR3 consists of 14 residues. V shed 2 bases and J shed 5 bases, with 13 bases lying between them. Per germline, CDR1 SEHNR and CDR2 FQNEAQ (reference sequence).